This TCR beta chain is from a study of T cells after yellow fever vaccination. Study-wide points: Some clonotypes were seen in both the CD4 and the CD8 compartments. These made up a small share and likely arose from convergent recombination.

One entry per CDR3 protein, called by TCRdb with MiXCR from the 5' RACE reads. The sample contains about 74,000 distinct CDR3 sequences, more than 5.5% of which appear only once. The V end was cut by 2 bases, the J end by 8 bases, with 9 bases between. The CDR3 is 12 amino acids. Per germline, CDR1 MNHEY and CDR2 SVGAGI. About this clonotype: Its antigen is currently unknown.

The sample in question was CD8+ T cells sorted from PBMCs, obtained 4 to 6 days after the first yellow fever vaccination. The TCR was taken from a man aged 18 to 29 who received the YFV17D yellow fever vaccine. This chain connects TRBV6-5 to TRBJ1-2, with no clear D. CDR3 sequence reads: CASSYGLEGYTF. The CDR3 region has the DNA TGTGCCAGCAGTTACGGTCTTGAGGGCTACACCTTC.